The sequence of this TCR beta chain was determined in a study of cytomegalovirus exposure and HLA in healthy donors. Study context: Unique TCR beta sequences numbering some 120 million came from about 179 million T cells in an earlier analysis.

V lost 6 bases, J lost 5 bases, and 13 bases stayed unmatched. This CDR3 has 14 residues. Germline V gene data show CDR1 as SQVTM and CDR2 as ANQGSEA. This PCR relied on a set of 60 Vbeta primers and 13 Jbeta primers. Only in-frame clones appear in the TCRdb table, and some are missing; sequencing was by immunoSEQ multiplex PCR. This table has about 180,000 clones, over 75% appearing once. Likely unrecorded immune exposures existed in these nominally healthy donors. This clonotype was obtained from a woman aged 50 to 60 in good health and CMV-seronegative. V and J are TRBV29-1 and TRBJ2-7, with 7 bases aligning to TRBD1. Sequencing input: PBMCs. The CDR3 protein is CSVDTGTERDEQYF. The CDR3, as DNA: TGCAGCGTCGACACCGGGACAGAACGAGACGAGCAGTACTTC.